This T cell receptor (beta chain) appears in the sequencing data of a study of blood T cell repertoires in COVID-19. Overall study: COVID-19 samples from acute and convalescent phases originated in the United States, Italy and Spain.

Only in-frame clones appear in the TCRdb table, and some are missing; sequencing was by immunoSEQ multiplex PCR. The repertoire holds approximately 190,000 clones, with under 85% as singletons. Germline CDR1 is GTSNPN and CDR2 is SVGIG (reference sequence). The V segment lost 5 bases and the J segment 0 bases; nucleotides outside the gene matches: 5. This CDR3 has 17 residues. This TCR was recovered from a man in his 60s with active or convalescent COVID-19. Input material: peripheral blood. The chain couples TRBV30 to TRBJ2-1; TRBD2 matches 15 bases. CDR3 DNA: TGTGCCTGGCTGGGACTAGCGGGAGGAATCTCCTACAATGAGCAGTTCTTC. Amino acids: CAWLGLAGGISYNEQFF.